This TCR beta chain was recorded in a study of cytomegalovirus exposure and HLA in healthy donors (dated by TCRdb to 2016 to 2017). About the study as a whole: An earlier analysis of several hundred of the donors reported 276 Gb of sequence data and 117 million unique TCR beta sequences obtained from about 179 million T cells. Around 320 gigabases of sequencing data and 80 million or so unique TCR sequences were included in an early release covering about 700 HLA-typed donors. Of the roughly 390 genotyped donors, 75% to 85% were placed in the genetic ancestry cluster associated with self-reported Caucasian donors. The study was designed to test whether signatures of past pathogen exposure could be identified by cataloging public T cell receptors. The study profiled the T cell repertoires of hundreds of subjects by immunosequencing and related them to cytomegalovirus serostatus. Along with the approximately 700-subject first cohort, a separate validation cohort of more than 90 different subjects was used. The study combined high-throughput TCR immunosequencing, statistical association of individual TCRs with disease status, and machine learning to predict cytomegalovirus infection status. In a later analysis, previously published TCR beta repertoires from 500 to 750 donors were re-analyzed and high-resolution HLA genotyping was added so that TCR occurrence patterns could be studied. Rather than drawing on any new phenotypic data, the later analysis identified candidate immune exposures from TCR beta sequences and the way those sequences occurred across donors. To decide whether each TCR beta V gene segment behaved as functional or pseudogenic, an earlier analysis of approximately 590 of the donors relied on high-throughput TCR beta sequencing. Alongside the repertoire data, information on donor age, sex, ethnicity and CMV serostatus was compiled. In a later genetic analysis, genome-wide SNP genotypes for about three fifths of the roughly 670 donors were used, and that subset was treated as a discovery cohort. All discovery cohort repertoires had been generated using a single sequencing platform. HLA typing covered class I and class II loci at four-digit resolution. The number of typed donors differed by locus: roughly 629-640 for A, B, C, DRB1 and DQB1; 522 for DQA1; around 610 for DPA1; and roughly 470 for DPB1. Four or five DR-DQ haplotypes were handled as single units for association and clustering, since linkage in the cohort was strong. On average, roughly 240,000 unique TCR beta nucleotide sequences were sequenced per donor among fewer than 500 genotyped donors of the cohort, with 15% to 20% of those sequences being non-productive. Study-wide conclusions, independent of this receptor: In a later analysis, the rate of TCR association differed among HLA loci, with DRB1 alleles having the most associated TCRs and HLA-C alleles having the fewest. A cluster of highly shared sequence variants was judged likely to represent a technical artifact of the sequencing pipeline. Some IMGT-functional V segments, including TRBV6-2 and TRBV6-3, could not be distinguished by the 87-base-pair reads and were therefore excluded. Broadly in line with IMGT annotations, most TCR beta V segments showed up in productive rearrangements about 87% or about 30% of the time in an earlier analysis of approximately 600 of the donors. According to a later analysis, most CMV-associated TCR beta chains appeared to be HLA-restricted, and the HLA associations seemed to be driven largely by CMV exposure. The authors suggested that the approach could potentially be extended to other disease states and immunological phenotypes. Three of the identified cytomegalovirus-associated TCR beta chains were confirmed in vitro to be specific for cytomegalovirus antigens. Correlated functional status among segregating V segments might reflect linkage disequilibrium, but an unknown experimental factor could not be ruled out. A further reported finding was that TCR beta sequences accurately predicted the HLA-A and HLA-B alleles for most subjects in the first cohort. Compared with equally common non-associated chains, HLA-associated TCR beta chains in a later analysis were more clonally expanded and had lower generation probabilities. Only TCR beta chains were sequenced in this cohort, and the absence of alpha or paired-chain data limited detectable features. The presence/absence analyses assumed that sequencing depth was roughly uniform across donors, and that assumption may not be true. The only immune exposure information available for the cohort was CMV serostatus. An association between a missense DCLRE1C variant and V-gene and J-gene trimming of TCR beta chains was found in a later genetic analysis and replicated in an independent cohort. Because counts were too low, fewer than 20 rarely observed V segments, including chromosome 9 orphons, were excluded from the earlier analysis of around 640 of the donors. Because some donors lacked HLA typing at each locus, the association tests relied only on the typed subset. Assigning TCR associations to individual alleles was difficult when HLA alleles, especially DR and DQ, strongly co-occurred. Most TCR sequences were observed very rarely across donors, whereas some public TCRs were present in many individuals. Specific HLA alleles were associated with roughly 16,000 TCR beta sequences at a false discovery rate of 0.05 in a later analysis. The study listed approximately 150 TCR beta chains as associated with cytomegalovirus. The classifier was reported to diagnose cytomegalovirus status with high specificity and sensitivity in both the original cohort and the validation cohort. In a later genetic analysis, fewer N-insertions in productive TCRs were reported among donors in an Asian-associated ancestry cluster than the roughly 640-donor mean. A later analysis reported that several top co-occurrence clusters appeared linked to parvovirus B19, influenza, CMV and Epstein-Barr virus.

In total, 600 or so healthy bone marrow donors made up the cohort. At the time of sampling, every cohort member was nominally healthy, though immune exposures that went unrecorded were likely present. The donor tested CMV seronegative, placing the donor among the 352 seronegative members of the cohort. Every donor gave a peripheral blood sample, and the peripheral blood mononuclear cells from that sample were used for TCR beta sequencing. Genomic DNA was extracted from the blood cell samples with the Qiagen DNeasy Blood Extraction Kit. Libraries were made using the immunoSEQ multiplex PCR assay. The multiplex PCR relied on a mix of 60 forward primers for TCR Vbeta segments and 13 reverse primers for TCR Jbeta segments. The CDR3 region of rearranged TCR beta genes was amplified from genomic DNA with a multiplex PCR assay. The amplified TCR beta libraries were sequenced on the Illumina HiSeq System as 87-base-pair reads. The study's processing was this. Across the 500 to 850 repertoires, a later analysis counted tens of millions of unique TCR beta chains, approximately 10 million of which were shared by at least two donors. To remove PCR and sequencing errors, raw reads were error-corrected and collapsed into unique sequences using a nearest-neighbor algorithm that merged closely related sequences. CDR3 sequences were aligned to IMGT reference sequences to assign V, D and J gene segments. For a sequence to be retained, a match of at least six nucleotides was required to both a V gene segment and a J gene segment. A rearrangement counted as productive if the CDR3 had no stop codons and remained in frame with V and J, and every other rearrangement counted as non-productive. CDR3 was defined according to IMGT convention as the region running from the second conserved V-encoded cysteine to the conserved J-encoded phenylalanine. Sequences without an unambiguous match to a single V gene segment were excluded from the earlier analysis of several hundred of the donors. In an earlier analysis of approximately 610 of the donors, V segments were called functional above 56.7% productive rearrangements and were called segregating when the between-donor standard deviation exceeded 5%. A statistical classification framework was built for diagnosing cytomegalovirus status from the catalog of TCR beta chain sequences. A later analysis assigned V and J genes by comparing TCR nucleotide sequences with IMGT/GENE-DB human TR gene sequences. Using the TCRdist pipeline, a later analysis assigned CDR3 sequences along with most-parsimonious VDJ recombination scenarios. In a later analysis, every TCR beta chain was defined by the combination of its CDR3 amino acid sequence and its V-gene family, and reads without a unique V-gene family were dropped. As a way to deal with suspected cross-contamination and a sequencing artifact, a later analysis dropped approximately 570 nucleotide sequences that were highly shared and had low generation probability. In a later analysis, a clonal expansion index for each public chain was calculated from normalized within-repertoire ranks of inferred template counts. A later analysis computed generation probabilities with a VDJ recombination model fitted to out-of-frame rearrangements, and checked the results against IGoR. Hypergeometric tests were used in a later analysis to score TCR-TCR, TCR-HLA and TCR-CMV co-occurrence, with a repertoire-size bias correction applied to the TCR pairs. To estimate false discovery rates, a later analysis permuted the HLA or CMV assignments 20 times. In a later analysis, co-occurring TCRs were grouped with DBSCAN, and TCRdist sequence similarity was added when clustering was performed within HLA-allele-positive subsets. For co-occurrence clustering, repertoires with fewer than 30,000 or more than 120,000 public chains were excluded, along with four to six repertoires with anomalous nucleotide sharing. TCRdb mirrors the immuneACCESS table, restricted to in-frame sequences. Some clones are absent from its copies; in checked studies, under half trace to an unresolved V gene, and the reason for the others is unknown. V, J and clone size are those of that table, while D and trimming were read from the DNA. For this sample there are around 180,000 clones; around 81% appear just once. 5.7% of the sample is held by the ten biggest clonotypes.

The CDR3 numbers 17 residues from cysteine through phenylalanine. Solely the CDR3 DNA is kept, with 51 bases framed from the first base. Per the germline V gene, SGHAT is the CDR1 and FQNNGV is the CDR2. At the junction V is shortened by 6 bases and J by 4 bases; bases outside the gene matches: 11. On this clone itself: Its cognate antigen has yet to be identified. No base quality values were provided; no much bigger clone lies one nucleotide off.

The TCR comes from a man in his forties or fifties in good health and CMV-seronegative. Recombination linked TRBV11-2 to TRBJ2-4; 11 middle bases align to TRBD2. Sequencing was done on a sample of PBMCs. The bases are TGTGCCAGCAGAATTAGCTATAGCGGGGGGGTTAAAAACATTCAGTACTTC. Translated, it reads CASRISYSGGVKNIQYF.